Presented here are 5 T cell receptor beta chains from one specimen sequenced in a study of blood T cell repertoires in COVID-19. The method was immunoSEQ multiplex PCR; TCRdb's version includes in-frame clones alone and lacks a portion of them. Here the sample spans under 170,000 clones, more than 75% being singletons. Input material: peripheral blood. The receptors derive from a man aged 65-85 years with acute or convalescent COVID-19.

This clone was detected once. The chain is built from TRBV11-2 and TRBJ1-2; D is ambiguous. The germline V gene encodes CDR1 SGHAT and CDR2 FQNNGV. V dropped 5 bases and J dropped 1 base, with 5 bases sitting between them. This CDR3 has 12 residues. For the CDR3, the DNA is TGTGCCAGCAGCAGAGGTAACTATGGCTACACCTTC. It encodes CASSRGNYGYTF.

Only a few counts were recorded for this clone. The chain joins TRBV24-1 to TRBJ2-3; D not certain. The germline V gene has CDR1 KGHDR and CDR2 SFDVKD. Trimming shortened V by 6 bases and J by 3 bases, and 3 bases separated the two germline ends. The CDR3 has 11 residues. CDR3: CATSLTDTQYF. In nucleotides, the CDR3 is TGTGCCACCAGTTTAACAGATACGCAGTATTTT.

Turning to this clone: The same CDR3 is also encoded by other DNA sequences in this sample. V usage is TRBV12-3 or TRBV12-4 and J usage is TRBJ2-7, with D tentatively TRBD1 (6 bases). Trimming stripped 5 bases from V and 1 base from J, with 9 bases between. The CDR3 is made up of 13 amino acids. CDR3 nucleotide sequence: TGTGCCAGCAGTCCCGGACAGTCCTACGAGCAGTACTTC. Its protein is CASSPGQSYEQYF.

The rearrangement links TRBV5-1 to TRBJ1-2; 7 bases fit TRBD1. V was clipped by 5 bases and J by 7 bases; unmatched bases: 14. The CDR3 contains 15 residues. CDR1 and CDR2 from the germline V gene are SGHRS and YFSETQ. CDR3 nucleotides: TGCGCCAGCAGACCCGACAGGGACTGGGCTTTTGGCTACACCTTC. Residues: CASRPDRDWAFGYTF.

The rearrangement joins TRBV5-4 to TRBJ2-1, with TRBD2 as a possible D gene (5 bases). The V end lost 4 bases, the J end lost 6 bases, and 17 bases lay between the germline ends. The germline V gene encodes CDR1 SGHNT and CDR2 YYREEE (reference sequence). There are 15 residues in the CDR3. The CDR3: CASSHGGSRPNEQFF. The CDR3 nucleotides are TGTGCCAGCAGCCACGGAGGTTCCCGGCCCAATGAGCAGTTCTTC. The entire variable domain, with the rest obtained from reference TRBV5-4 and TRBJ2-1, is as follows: ETGVTQSPTHLIKTRGQQVTLRCSSQSGHNTVSWYQQALGQGPQFIFQYYREEENGRGNFPPRFSGLQFPNYSSELNVNALELDDSALYLCASSHGGSRPNEQFFGPGTRLTVL.